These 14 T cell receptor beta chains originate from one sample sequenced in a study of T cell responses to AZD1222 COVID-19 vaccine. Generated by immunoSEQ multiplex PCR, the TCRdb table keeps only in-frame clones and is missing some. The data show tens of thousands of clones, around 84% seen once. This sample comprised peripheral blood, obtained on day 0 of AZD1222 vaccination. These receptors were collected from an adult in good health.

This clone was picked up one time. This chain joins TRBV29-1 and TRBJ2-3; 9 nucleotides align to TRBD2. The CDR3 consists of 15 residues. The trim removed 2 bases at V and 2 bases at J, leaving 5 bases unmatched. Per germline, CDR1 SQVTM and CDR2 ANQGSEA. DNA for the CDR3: TGCAGCGTTGAACGAGCGGGGGGCTCCACAGATACGCAGTATTTT. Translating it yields CSVERAGGSTDTQYF.

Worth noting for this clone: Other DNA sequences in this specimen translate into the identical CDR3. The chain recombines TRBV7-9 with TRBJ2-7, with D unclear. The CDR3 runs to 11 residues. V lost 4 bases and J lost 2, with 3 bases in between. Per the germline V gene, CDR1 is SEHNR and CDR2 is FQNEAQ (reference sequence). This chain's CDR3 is CASSSAYEQYF. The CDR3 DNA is TGTGCCAGCAGCTCCGCCTACGAGCAGTACTTC.

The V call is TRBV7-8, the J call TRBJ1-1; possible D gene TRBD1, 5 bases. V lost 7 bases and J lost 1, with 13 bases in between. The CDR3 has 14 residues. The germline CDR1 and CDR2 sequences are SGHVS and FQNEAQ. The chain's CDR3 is CASIIEGRNTEAFF. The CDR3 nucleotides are TGTGCCAGCATCATAGAGGGGAGGAACACTGAAGCTTTCTTT.

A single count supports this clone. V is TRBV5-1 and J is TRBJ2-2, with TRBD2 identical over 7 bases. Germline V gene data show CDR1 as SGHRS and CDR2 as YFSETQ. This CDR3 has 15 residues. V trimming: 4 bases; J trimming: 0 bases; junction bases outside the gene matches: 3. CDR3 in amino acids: CASSIGTTNTGELFF. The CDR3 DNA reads TGCGCCAGCAGCATCGGGACTACGAACACCGGGGAGCTGTTTTTT.

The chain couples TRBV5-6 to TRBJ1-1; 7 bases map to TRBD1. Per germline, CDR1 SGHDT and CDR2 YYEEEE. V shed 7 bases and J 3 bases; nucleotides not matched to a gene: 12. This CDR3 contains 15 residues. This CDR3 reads CASRDSGRGDTEAFF. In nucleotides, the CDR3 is TGTGCCAGCCGCGATTCGGGCAGGGGGGACACTGAAGCTTTCTTT.

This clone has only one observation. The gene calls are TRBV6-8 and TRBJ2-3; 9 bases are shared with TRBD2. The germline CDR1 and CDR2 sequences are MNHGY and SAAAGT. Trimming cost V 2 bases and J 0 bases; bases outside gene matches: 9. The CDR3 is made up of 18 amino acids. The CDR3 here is CASSYPTGLAPSTDTQYF. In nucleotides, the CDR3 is TGTGCCAGCAGTTACCCTACCGGACTAGCGCCTAGCACAGATACGCAGTATTTT.

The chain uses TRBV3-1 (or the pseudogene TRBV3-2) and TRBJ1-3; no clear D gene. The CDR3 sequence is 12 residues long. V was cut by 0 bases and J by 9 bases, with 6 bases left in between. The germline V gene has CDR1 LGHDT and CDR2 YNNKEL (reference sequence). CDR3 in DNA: TGTGCCAGCAGCCAAGAGTTCAGCACCATATATTTT. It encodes CASSQEFSTIYF.

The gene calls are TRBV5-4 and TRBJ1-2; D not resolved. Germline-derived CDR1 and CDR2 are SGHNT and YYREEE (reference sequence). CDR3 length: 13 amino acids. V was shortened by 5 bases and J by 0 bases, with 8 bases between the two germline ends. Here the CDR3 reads CASSDIPNYGYTF. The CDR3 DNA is TGTGCCAGCAGTGACATCCCTAACTATGGCTACACCTTC.

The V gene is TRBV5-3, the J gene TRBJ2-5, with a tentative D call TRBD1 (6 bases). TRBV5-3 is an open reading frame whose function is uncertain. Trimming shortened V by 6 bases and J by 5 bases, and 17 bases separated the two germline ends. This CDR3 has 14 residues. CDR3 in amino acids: CARNAHRVGETQYF. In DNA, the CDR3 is TGTGCCAGAAACGCCCACAGGGTCGGGGAGACCCAGTACTTC.

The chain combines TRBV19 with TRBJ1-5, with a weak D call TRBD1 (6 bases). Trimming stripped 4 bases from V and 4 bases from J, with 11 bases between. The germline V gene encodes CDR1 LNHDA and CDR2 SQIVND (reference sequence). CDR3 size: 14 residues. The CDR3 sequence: CASSKGQGNQPQHF. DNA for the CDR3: TGTGCCAGTAGTAAGGGTCAGGGGAATCAGCCCCAGCATTTT.

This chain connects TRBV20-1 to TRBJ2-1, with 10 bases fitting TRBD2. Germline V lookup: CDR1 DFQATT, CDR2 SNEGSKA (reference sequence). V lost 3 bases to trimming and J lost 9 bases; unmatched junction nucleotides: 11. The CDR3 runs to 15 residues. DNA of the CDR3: TGCAGTGCTAGTGATGGTAGCGGGAGGCTGGGTGAGCAGTTCTTC. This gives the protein CSASDGSGRLGEQFF.

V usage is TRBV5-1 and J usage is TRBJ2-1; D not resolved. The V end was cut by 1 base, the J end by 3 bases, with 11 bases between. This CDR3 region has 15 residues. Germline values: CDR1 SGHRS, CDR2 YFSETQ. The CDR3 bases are TGCGCCAGCAGCTTGATGTCCTCATACTACAATGAGCAGTTCTTC. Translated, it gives CASSLMSSYYNEQFF. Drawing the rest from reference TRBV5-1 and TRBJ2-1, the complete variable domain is KAGVTQTPRYLIKTRGQQVTLSCSPISGHRSVSWYQQTPGQGLQFLFEYFSETQRNKGNFPGRFSGRQFSNSRSEMNVSTLELGDSALYLCASSLMSSYYNEQFFGPGTRLTVL.

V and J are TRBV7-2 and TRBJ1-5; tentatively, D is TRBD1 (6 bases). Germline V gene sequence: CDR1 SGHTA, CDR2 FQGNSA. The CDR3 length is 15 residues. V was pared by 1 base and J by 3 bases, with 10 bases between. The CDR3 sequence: CASSLVRGLNQPQHF. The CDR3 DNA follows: TGTGCCAGCAGCTTAGTGCGGGGGCTCAATCAGCCCCAGCATTTT.

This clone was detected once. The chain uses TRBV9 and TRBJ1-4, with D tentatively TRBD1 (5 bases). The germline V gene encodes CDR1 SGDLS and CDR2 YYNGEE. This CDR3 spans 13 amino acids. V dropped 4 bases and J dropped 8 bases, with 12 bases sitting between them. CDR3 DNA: TGTGCCAGCAGCTCCGGGGCGCTGGAAAAACTGTTTTTT. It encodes CASSSGALEKLFF.